This TCR beta chain appears in the sequencing data of a study of blood T cell repertoires in COVID-19. The recovered donors of Cohort 3 showed two negative PCRs, clearance, or symptom resolution. V gave up 2 bases and J gave up 8 bases, with 13 bases separating them. The germline V gene encodes CDR1 SGHNT and CDR2 YYREEE (reference sequence). The CDR3 contains 13 residues. This table comes from immunoSEQ multiplex PCR, and its TCRdb copy is limited to in-frame clones, with some not included. Among roughly 250,000 clones listed, 85% to 90% were seen once. This receptor was obtained from a young woman who had recovered from COVID-19. The chain has TRBV5-4 and TRBJ1-2; no clear D gene. Material for sequencing was PBMCs or T cells enriched from blood (not recorded which). Here the CDR3 reads CASSFGPPGGYTF. CDR3 DNA: TGTGCCAGCAGCTTTGGGCCCCCGGGGGGCTACACCTTC.